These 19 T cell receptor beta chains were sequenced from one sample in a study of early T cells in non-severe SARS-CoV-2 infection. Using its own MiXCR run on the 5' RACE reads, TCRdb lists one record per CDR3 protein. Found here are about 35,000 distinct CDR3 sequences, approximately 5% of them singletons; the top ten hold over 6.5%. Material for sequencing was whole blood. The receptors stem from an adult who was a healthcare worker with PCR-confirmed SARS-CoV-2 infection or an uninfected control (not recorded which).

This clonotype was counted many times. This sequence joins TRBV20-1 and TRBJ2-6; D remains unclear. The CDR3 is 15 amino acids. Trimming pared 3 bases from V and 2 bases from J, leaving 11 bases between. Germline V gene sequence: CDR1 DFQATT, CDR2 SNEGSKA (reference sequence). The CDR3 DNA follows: TGCAGTGCTAGCCCGGTTATCACTGGGGCCAACGTCCTGACTTTC. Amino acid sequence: CSASPVITGANVLTF.

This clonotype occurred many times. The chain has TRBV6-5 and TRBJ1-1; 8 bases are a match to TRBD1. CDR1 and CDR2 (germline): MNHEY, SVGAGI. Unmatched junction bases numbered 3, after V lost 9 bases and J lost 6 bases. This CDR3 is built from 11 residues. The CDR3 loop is CASGQGAEAFF. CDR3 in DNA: TGTGCCAGTGGACAGGGTGCTGAAGCTTTCTTT.

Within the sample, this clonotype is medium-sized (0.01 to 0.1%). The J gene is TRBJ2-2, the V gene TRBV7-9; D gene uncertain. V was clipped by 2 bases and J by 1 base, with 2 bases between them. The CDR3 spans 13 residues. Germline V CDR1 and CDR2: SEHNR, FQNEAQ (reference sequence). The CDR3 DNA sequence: TGTGCCAGCAGCTTATTGAACACCGGGGAGCTGTTTTTT. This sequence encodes CASSLLNTGELFF.

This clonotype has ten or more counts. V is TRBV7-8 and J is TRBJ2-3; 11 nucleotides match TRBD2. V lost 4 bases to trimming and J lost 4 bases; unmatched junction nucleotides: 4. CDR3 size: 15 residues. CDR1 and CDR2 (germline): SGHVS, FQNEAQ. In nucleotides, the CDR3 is TGTGCCAGCAGCTATAGCGGGGGGGCCTCAGATACGCAGTATTTT. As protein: CASSYSGGASDTQYF.

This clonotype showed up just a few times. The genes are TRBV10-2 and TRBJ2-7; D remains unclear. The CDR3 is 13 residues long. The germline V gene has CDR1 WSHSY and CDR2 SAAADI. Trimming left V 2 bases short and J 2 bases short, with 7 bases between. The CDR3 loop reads CASSELSAYEQYF. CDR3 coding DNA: TGCGCCAGCAGTGAGCTATCAGCCTACGAGCAGTACTTC.

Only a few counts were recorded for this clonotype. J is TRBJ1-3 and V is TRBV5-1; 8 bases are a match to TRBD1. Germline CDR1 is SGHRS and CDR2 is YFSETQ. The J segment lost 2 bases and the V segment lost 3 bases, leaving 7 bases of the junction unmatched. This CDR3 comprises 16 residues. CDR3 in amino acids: CASSWRQGTTGNTIYF. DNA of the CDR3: TGCGCCAGCAGCTGGAGACAGGGGACAACTGGAAACACCATATATTTT. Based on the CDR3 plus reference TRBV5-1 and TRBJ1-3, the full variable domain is KAGVTQTPRYLIKTRGQQVTLSCSPISGHRSVSWYQQTPGQGLQFLFEYFSETQRNKGNFPGRFSGRQFSNSRSEMNVSTLELGDSALYLCASSWRQGTTGNTIYFGEGSWLTVV.

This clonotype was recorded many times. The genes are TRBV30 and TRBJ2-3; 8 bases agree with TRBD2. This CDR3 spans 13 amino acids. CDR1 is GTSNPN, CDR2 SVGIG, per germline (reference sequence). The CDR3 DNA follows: TGTGCTTCTTACCGGGGGGGAGCAGATACGCAGTATTTT. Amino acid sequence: CASYRGGADTQYF.

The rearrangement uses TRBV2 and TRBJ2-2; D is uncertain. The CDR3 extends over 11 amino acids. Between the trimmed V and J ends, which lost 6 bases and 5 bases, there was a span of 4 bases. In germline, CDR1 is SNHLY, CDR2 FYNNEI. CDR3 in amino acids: CASRKTGELFF. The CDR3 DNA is TGTGCCAGCAGGAAGACCGGGGAGCTGTTTTTT.

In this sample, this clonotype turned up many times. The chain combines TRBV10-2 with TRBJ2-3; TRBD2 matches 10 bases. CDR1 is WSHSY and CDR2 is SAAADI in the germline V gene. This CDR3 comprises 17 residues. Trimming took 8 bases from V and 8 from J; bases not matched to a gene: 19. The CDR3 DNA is TGCGCCAGCGACGGCCTAGCGGGGGAAGGGGGTCGAGGTACGCAGTATTTT. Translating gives CASDGLAGEGGRGTQYF.

CDR3 sequence reads: CASSLGHTIYF. The CDR3 nucleotides are TGTGCCAGCAGTTTAGGCCACACCATATATTTT. The chain joins TRBV12-3 or TRBV12-4 to TRBJ1-3, with unresolved D. Between the trimmed V and J ends, which lost 1 base and 8 bases, there was a span of 3 bases. CDR3 length: 11 residues.

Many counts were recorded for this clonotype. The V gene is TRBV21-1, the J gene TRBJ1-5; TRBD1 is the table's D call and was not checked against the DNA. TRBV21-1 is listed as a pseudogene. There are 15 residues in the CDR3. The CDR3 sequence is CASSPRDRVNQPQHF. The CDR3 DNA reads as TGTGCCAGCAGCCCCCGGGACAGGGTGAATCAGCCCCAGCATTTT.

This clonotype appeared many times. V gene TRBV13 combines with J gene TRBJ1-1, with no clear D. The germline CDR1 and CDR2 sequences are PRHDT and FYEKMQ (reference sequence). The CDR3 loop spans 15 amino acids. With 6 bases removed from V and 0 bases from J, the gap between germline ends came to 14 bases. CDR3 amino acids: CASSRDWGMNTEAFF. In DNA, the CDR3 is TGTGCCAGCAGTCGTGATTGGGGTATGAACACTGAAGCTTTCTTT.

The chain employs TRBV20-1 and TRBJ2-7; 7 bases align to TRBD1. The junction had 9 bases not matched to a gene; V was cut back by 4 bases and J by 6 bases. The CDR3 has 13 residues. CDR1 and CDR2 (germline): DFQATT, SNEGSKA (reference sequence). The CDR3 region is CSANGQGVSEQYF. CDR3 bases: TGCAGTGCTAATGGTCAGGGGGTCTCCGAGCAGTACTTC.

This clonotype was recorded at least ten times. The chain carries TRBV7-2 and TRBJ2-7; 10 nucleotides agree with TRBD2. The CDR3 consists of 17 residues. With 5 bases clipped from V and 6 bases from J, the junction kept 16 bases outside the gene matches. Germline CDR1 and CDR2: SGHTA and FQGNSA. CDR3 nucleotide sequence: TGTGCCAGCAGCCAAAGGAGGCCTAGCGGGGGCCCCACCGAGCAGTACTTC. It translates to CASSQRRPSGGPTEQYF.

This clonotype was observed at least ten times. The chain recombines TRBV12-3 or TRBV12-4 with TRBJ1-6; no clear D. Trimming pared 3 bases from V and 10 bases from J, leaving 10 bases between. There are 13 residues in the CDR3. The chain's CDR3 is CASSFSMGSPLHF. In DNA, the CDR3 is TGTGCCAGCAGTTTTAGTATGGGATCACCCCTCCACTTT.

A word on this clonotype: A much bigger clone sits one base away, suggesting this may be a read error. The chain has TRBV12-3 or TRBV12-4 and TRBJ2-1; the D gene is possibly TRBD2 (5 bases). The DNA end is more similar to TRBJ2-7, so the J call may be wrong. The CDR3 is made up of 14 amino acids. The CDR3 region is CASSLLAGRNEQYF. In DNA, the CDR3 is TGTGCCAGCAGTTTATTGGCGGGTAGGAATGAGCAGTACTTC.

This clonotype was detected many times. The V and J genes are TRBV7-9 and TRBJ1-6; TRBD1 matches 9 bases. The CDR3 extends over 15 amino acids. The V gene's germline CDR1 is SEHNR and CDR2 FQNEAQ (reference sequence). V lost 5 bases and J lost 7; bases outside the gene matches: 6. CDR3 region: CASSPPTGGNSPLHF. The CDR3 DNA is TGTGCCAGCAGCCCACCGACAGGGGGGAATTCACCCCTCCACTTT.

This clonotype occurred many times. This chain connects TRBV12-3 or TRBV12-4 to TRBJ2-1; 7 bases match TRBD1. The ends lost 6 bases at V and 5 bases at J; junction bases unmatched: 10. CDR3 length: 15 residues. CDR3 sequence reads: CASSLGQLPDNEQFF. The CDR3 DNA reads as TGTGCCAGCAGCCTGGGACAGCTACCCGACAATGAGCAGTTCTTC.

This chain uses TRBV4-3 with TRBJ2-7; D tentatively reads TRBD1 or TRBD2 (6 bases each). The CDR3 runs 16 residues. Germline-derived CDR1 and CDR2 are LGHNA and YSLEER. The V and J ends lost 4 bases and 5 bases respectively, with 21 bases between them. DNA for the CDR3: TGCGCCAGCAGCCGAACGGACGGGGGCCGCGGGCACGAGCAGTACTTC. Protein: CASSRTDGGRGHEQYF.